This is a list of T cell receptor beta chains from one sample in a study of blood T cell repertoires in COVID-19. TCRdb keeps only in-frame clones here, not all; method: immunoSEQ multiplex PCR. The sample carries 97,000 or so clones, roughly 85% recorded once. The sequenced sample consisted of peripheral blood. These receptors were taken from a middle-aged man with active COVID-19. Each CDR3 is given with its conserved first and last residue. Each record gives: D gene, V gene, J gene, clone size, CDR3 length, CDR3 DNA, CDR3 protein. D genes are given only for firm matches. For some rows the clone size is stated as once, few or many, or as a class when expanded; others skip it.

>NA|TRBV10-3|TRBJ2-3|NA|17
TGTGCCATCAGTGACCCCCCTTTGATAACTAGCACAGATACGCAGTATTTT
CAISDPPLITSTDTQYF
>NA|TRBV3-1/TRBV3-2|TRBJ2-5|NA|17
TGTGCCAGCAGCCATAACTCGCCTAGCGCCTTGAAGGAGACCCAGTACTTC
CASSHNSPSALKETQYF
>TRBD2|TRBV3-1/TRBV3-2|TRBJ2-4|NA|18
TGTGCCAGCAGCCAAGATCGGCTAGCGGGGATGGCGAAAAACATTCAGTACTTC
CASSQDRLAGMAKNIQYF
>NA|TRBV23-1|TRBJ1-1|NA|15
TGCGCCAGCAGTCAATCGAGAGAGATGAACACTGAAGCTTTCTTT
CASSQSREMNTEAFF
>NA|TRBV3-1/TRBV3-2|TRBJ2-7|NA|15
TGTGCCAGCAGCCCGACTAGTGGACCCACGGGCGAGCAGTACTTC
CASSPTSGPTGEQYF
>NA|TRBV18|TRBJ1-1|NA|13
TGTGCCAGCTCACCTCAAGGACAGTCTGAAGCTTTCTTT
CASSPQGQSEAFF
>TRBD1|TRBV7-2|TRBJ1-2|NA|15
TGTGCCAGCAGCATATCGACAGGGAATCGCGCTGGCTACACCTTC
CASSISTGNRAGYTF
>NA|TRBV15|TRBJ2-1|NA|14
TGTGCCACCAGCAGAGAGGCAGCCTACAATGAGCAGTTCTTC
CATSREAAYNEQFF
>NA|TRBV7-9|TRBJ2-3|NA|16
TGTGCCAGCAGCGGGTGGGCCAGGGTTGATGGAGATACGCAGTATTTT
CASSGWARVDGDTQYF
>NA|TRBV5-4|TRBJ2-7|NA|13
TGTGCCAGCAGCTTGGGACTTCCCATGGAGCAGTACTTC
CASSLGLPMEQYF
>NA|TRBV30|TRBJ1-6|NA|14
TGTGCCTGGAGCGGGTATTCGGATAATTCACCCCTCCACTTT
CAWSGYSDNSPLHF
>NA|TRBV5-4|TRBJ2-5|NA|14
TGTGCCAGCAGCCGTACCGGGGGTGAAGAGACCCAGTACTTC
CASSRTGGEETQYF
>NA|TRBV3-1/TRBV3-2|TRBJ2-7|NA|14
TGTGCCAGCAGCCAGGGGGGGGGCACCTACGAGCAGTACTTC
CASSQGGGTYEQYF
>TRBD1|TRBV6-5|TRBJ1-2|NA|14
TGTGCCAGCAGACCTCCGGGACAGCGAGGGGGCTACACCTTC
CASRPPGQRGGYTF
>TRBD2|TRBV5-4|TRBJ2-7|few|14
TGTGCCAGCAGCAGCGGACTAGAACCCTACGAGCAGTACTTC
CASSSGLEPYEQYF
>NA|TRBV4-1|TRBJ2-3|NA|14
TGCGCCAGCAGCTCCACAGGGTCAACAGATACGCAGTATTTT
CASSSTGSTDTQYF
>TRBD1|TRBV2|TRBJ2-3|NA|15
TGTGCCAGCAATCCGGACAGGGGGCAGGCAGATACGCAGTATTTT
CASNPDRGQADTQYF
>TRBD1|TRBV28|TRBJ2-2|NA|16
TGTGCCAGCAGTTTCCGACAGGGATTCACGCGTGGGGAGCTGTTTTTT
CASSFRQGFTRGELFF
>NA|TRBV29-1|TRBJ2-5|NA|11
TGCAGCGTTGTGGGGAGGGAGACCCAGTACTTC
CSVVGRETQYF
>NA|TRBV30|TRBJ1-5|NA|14
TGTGCCTGGAGTGTGGAGCTCGGCAATCAGCCCCAGCATTTT
CAWSVELGNQPQHF
>NA|TRBV6-6|TRBJ2-7|NA|11
TGTGCCAGCAGTAGAGCCTACGAGCAGTACTTC
CASSRAYEQYF
>NA|TRBV5-1|TRBJ2-5|once|16
TGCGCCAGCAGCCCCATCTCAGGACTGGGATTTGAGACCCAGTACTTC
CASSPISGLGFETQYF
>TRBD2|TRBV18|TRBJ2-5|NA|15
TGTGCCAGCTCGGAGACTAGCGGGGGCGGAGAGACCCAGTACTTC
CASSETSGGGETQYF
>NA|TRBV7-8|TRBJ2-7|NA|14
TGTGCCAGCAGCTTAGTACTTCTGAGTGGCGAGCAGTACTTC
CASSLVLLSGEQYF
>NA|TRBV6-5|TRBJ1-2|NA|16
TGTGCCAGCAGTTCCCGGGGGGCAGGGTTACACTATGGCTACACCTTC
CASSSRGAGLHYGYTF
>NA|TRBV18|TRBJ1-6|NA|14
TGTGCCAGCTCACCACGCAGGGACACTTCACCCCTCCACTTT
CASSPRRDTSPLHF
>NA|TRBV5-5|TRBJ2-5|NA|17
TGTGCCAGCAGCACCCTAACACAGGGTCCCCCGCAAGAGACCCAGTACTTC
CASSTLTQGPPQETQYF
>TRBD2|TRBV9|TRBJ2-1|once|14
TGTGCCAGCAGCGTAGCACCTAGCGGGGGGATTCCGTTCTTC
CASSVAPSGGIPFF
>TRBD1|TRBV2|TRBJ1-4|NA|13
TGTGCCAGTTCACAGGCCGCAGGGGGAAAACTGTTTTTT
CASSQAAGGKLFF
>NA|TRBV4-2|TRBJ1-1|NA|15
TGTGCCAGCAGCCAAGATTTAGCGGTGAACACTGAAGCTTTCTTT
CASSQDLAVNTEAFF
>TRBD2|TRBV4-1|TRBJ2-5|NA|15
TGCGCCAGCAGCCAAGTAGCGGGGGTCGTGGAGACCCAGTACTTC
CASSQVAGVVETQYF
>NA|TRBV15|TRBJ2-5|NA|14
TGTGCCACCAGCATAGGAGGGGCAGGGGAGACCCAGTACTTC
CATSIGGAGETQYF
>TRBD1|TRBV7-2|TRBJ2-5|NA|15
TGTGCCAGCAGCTTAGCAGGGGGCGACTCCCAGACCCAGTACTTC
CASSLAGGDSQTQYF
>NA|TRBV5-1|TRBJ2-7|NA|14
TGCGCCAGCAGCCCGTTCCAGGGTACTTACGAGCAGTACTTC
CASSPFQGTYEQYF
>TRBD2|TRBV5-1|TRBJ2-5|NA|18
TGCGCCAGCAGCTTCACTAGTCGGACTAGCGGGGGGGAAGAGACCCAGTACTTC
CASSFTSRTSGGEETQYF
>NA|TRBV9|TRBJ1-1|NA|13
TGTGCCAGCAGCGTAGCTACGGGTACTGAAGCTTTCTTT
CASSVATGTEAFF
>TRBD1|TRBV12-3/TRBV12-4|TRBJ1-5|NA|13
TGTGCCAGCAGTTTATCAGGGGGGCAGCCCCAGCATTTT
CASSLSGGQPQHF
>TRBD2|TRBV5-4|TRBJ2-3|NA|17
TGTGCCAGCAGCGCAAAGTTAGCGGGGGGCGGTCGAGATACGCAGTATTTT
CASSAKLAGGGRDTQYF
>NA|TRBV19|TRBJ2-7|NA|15
TGTGCCAGTAGTATTGGGATGGCGGGGTTGAATGAGCAGTACTTC
CASSIGMAGLNEQYF
>TRBD2|TRBV11-2|TRBJ2-1|NA|16
TGTGCCAGCAGCTCAAAAGGGACTAGCGAATACAATGAGCAGTTCTTC
CASSSKGTSEYNEQFF
>NA|TRBV4-2|TRBJ1-1|few|15
TGTGCCAGCAGCCAAGTTAAACAGCCAAACACTGAAGCTTTCTTT
CASSQVKQPNTEAFF
>NA|TRBV4-3|TRBJ1-1|NA|14
TGCGCCAGCAGCCTAAGGGGTCCGAACACTGAAGCTTTCTTT
CASSLRGPNTEAFF
>NA|TRBV21-1|TRBJ1-5|NA|19
TGTGCCAGCAGCAAAGTAAATAAAGGGGGGACAGGGCCCGTCACCCCCCAGCATTTT
CASSKVNKGGTGPVTPQHF
>TRBD1|TRBV19|TRBJ1-2|once|13
TGTGCCAGTACTCTCTCAACAGGGGGAGGCTACACCTTC
CASTLSTGGGYTF
>TRBD2|TRBV5-6|TRBJ2-3|NA|15
TGTGCCAGCAGCTTGGTACCGGGGGGAGGGGATACGCAGTATTTT
CASSLVPGGGDTQYF
>NA|TRBV5-6|TRBJ1-1|NA|14
TGTGCCAGCAGCTCAAAGTACAGGGTCACTGAAGCTTTCTTT
CASSSKYRVTEAFF